What follows are 11 T cell receptor beta chains derived from one specimen sequenced in a study of siplizumab effects on memory and regulatory T cells. Produced via immunoSEQ multiplex PCR; TCRdb's table is partial and in-frame only. Of 70,000 or so clones in the sample, 75% to 95% were seen once. The specimen was CD8+ T cells sorted from blood. The receptor set was obtained from a human donor in good health.

V and J are TRBV9 and TRBJ1-2; no definite D call. Trimming left V 4 bases short and J 4 bases short, with 14 bases between. Germline assignment: CDR1 SGDLS and CDR2 YYNGEE. This CDR3 contains 14 residues. CDR3 coding DNA: TGTGCCAGCAGCCCCCCGACATACGGCTATGGCTACACCTTC. Translated, it gives CASSPPTYGYGYTF.

This clone has a single count. The rearrangement links TRBV6-1 to TRBJ1-2; D not certain. CDR3 length: 13 residues. With 2 bases removed from V and 3 bases from J, the gap between germline ends came to 7 bases. Germline V lookup: CDR1 MNHNS, CDR2 SASEGT. The CDR3 DNA reads TGTGCCAGCAGTGAATCGTATCACTATGGCTACACCTTC. Its protein product is CASSESYHYGYTF.

This chain uses TRBV19 with TRBJ1-1; TRBD1 agrees at 7 bases. Germline lookup yields CDR1 LNHDA and CDR2 SQIVND (reference sequence). With 10 bases clipped from V and 4 bases from J, the junction kept 9 bases outside the gene matches. The CDR3 runs 13 residues. The CDR3 sequence is CATKPQGVTEAFF. CDR3 bases: TGTGCCACCAAACCCCAGGGGGTCACTGAAGCTTTCTTT.

The chain is built from TRBV19 and TRBJ2-1, with D unclear. Germline V gene data show CDR1 as LNHDA and CDR2 as SQIVND (reference sequence). V was trimmed by 5 bases and J by 5 bases, leaving 4 bases between them. The CDR3 length is 11 residues. CDR3 residues: CASSVNNEQFF. CDR3 in DNA: TGTGCCAGTAGTGTAAACAATGAGCAGTTCTTC.

This rearrangement joins TRBV6-6 to TRBJ1-1, with unresolved D. Germline-derived CDR1 and CDR2 are MNHNY and SVGAGI (reference sequence). Trimming removed 2 bases from V and 8 bases from J, with 9 bases in between. This CDR3 spans 12 amino acids. CDR3 residues: CASSYDPSEAFF. The CDR3 bases are TGTGCCAGCAGTTACGATCCTTCCGAAGCTTTCTTT.

This chain joins TRBV7-9 and TRBJ2-1; no reliable D call. The CDR3 runs to 14 residues. V shed 1 base and J shed 3 bases, with 7 bases lying between them. Germline values: CDR1 SEHNR, CDR2 FQNEAQ (reference sequence). DNA for the CDR3: TGTGCCAGCAGCTTAGATGGCATCTACAATGAGCAGTTCTTC. It yields the protein CASSLDGIYNEQFF.

The chain carries TRBV7-9 and TRBJ1-1, with 7 nucleotides matching TRBD1. The CDR3 spans 15 residues. CDR1 and CDR2 (germline): SEHNR, FQNEAQ (reference sequence). V shed 5 bases, J shed 4 bases, and the junction held 10 bases outside the gene matches. The chain's CDR3 is CASSPPTGPVTEAFF. The CDR3 coding sequence is TGTGCCAGCAGCCCACCGACAGGGCCGGTCACTGAAGCTTTCTTT.

This clone was observed a single time. The CDR3 region is CSVELSGAGYGYTF. The CDR3 DNA sequence: TGCAGCGTTGAACTCTCCGGGGCGGGCTATGGCTACACCTTC. This chain connects TRBV29-1 to TRBJ1-2, with D possibly TRBD1 on 5 matching bases. CDR3 length equals 14 residues. Germline values: CDR1 SQVTM, CDR2 ANQGSEA. Deletions cut 2 bases from V and 4 bases from J, with 14 bases between.

The V call is TRBV2, the J call TRBJ2-1; 8 bases align to TRBD2. CDR1 SNHLY and CDR2 FYNNEI come from the germline V gene. Trimming removed 3 bases from V and 8 bases from J; junction bases left unmatched: 15. CDR3 size: 17 residues. CDR3 nucleotides: TGTGCCAGCAGTGACCTTGGGGCGGGGGGCCCGGCCGATGAGCAGTTCTTC. Its protein is CASSDLGAGGPADEQFF.

V is TRBV27 and J is TRBJ2-7; 7 bases are a match to TRBD2. With 4 bases clipped from V and 3 bases from J, the junction kept 9 bases outside the gene matches. Germline values: CDR1 MNHEY, CDR2 SMNVEV (reference sequence). The CDR3 is made up of 15 amino acids. CDR3 region: CASSSAGRENYEQYF. The CDR3 nucleotides are TGTGCCAGCAGTTCCGCAGGGAGGGAAAACTACGAGCAGTACTTC.

The count of this clone is one. V gene TRBV7-9 combines with J gene TRBJ2-7, with 7 nucleotides matching TRBD1. Germline CDR1 is SEHNR and CDR2 is FQNEAQ (reference sequence). The CDR3 covers 14 residues. After removal of 5 bases from V and 0 bases from J, the junction contained 4 bases not matched to a gene. CDR3 sequence reads: CASSRQGLSYEQYF. In DNA form, the CDR3 reads TGTGCCAGCAGCAGACAGGGCCTCTCCTACGAGCAGTACTTC.